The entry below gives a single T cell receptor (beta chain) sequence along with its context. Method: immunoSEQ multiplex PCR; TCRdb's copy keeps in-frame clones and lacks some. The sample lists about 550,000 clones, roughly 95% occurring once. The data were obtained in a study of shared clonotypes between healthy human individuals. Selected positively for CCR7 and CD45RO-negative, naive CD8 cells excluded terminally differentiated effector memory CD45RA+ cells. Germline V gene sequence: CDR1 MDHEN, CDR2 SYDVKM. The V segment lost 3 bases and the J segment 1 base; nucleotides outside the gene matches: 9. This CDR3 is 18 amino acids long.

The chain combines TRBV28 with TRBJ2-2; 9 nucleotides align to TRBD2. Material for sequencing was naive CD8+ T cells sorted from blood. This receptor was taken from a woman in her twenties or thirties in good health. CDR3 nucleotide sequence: TGTGCCAGCAGTTTTCCGACTAGCGGCAAAAAGAACACCGGGGAGCTGTTTTTT. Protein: CASSFPTSGKKNTGELFF.